One and the same sample provided the 29 T cell receptor beta chains below, sequenced in a study of blood T cell repertoires in COVID-19 (dated by TCRdb to about 2020). Library creation used the immunoSEQ multiplex PCR assay. Sourced from immuneACCESS, this table was stored by TCRdb with only in-frame sequences that have V and J called. A share of the clones is absent; for the studies checked, an unresolved V gene accounts for under half, and the remainder has no known explanation. Counted in this sample were approximately 300,000 clones; under 90% of them appeared once. The leading ten clones occupy less than 9.5% of the sample. The sequenced sample was PBMCs or T cells enriched from blood (not recorded which). The receptors derive from a woman in her 30s who had recovered from COVID-19.

CDR3 coding DNA: TGTGCCAGCAGCTTCTCGGCGGCGGGAGATGTATACATTCAGTACTTC. Translation gives CASSFSAAGDVYIQYF. The chain is built from TRBV11-2 and TRBJ2-4, with 7 bases that match TRBD2. Germline V lookup: CDR1 SGHAT, CDR2 FQNNGV. Germline trimming cut 3 bases from V and 8 bases from J; bases unmatched to any gene: 13. This CDR3 has 16 amino acids. Filled out from reference TRBV11-2 and TRBJ2-4, the complete variable domain reads EAGVAQSPRYKIIEKRQSVAFWCNPISGHATLYWYQQILGQGPKLLIQFQNNGVVDDSQLPKDRFSAERLKGVDSTLKIQPAKLEDSAVYLCASSFSAAGDVYIQYFGAGTRLSVL.

This chain uses TRBV5-6 with TRBJ2-7, with 8 bases fitting TRBD2. With 4 bases clipped from V and 2 bases from J, the junction kept 5 bases outside the gene matches. The V gene's germline CDR1 is SGHDT and CDR2 YYEEEE. This CDR3 has 14 amino acids. The DNA for the CDR3 is TGTGCCAGCAGCCAGGGACTAGGGACCTACGAGCAGTACTTC. As protein: CASSQGLGTYEQYF.

This rearrangement joins TRBV10-3 to TRBJ2-2, with 9 bases fitting TRBD1. The V segment lost 6 bases and the J segment 4 bases; nucleotides outside the gene matches: 3. CDR1 and CDR2 from the germline V gene are ENHRY and SYGVKD. The CDR3 is 14 amino acids. For the CDR3, the DNA is TGTGCCATCAGCCCACAGGGGGCCACCGGGGAGCTGTTTTTT. It yields the protein CAISPQGATGELFF.

The chain combines TRBV30 with TRBJ2-1, with TRBD2 identical over 7 bases. Trimming took 4 bases from V and 10 from J; bases not matched to a gene: 22. The CDR3 loop spans 17 amino acids. From germline, CDR1 is GTSNPN and CDR2 SVGIG (reference sequence). CDR3 sequence: CAWTSPVGGILITEQFF. The DNA of the CDR3 is TGTGCCTGGACCTCACCCGTCGGGGGGATCCTCATCACAGAGCAGTTCTTC.

The chain joins TRBV7-9 to TRBJ1-2, with 9 bases aligning to TRBD1. The CDR3 totals 13 residues. After removal of 5 bases from V and 6 bases from J, the junction contained 4 bases not matched to a gene. Germline V CDR1 and CDR2: SEHNR, FQNEAQ (reference sequence). In DNA, the CDR3 is TGTGCCAGCAGCCAAGACAGGGGGAATGGCTACACCTTC. This sequence encodes CASSQDRGNGYTF.

The chain uses TRBV5-4 and TRBJ1-1; TRBD1 agrees at 7 bases. The V gene end was trimmed by 4 bases and the J gene end by 0 bases; junction bases not matched to a gene: 12. The CDR3 sequence is 17 residues long. Per germline, CDR1 SGHNT and CDR2 YYREEE (reference sequence). The CDR3, as DNA: TGTGCCAGCAGCCTAAAAAGGGACAGTAACATGAACACTGAAGCTTTCTTT. This translates into CASSLKRDSNMNTEAFF.

This clone was seen only a few times. The rearrangement links TRBV10-1 to TRBJ2-2, with 7 bases aligning to TRBD1. The CDR3 is made up of 16 amino acids. V gave up 4 bases and J gave up 4 bases; unmatched junction bases: 9. CDR1 and CDR2 (germline): WNHNN, SYGVQD (reference sequence). The CDR3: CASSGGQAVRTGELFF. DNA of the CDR3: TGCGCCAGCAGTGGAGGACAGGCGGTACGCACCGGGGAGCTGTTTTTT.

The chain carries TRBV6-7 and TRBJ1-6, with no clear D. TRBV6-7 is assigned to the ORF class and has an uncertain function. The CDR3 runs to 15 residues. Trimming pared 7 bases from V and 7 bases from J, leaving 17 bases between. The CDR3, as DNA: TGTGCCAGCACCCACGGGCGGGCGGACAATTCACCCCTCCACTTT. Protein: CASTHGRADNSPLHF.

This clone was detected once. The rearrangement joins TRBV3-1 (or the pseudogene TRBV3-2) to TRBJ2-2, with D possibly TRBD1 on 5 matching bases. The V end was cut by 4 bases, the J end by 4 bases, with 16 bases between. The germline CDR1 and CDR2 sequences are LGHDT and YNNKEL (reference sequence). The CDR3 spans 16 residues. The CDR3 DNA is TGTGCCAGCAGCCCCAAACGCAAAACAGGCACCGGGGAGCTGTTTTTT. Its protein is CASSPKRKTGTGELFF.

The sample holds a few counts of this clone. This sequence joins TRBV28 and TRBJ2-7, with no clear D. Deletions cut 4 bases from V and 7 bases from J, with 8 bases between. Germline CDR1 MDHEN, CDR2 SYDVKM. The CDR3 is made up of 11 amino acids. CDR3 sequence reads: CASSSFLEQYF. In DNA, the CDR3 is TGTGCCAGCAGTTCGTTCCTAGAGCAGTACTTC.

The chain is built from TRBV30 and TRBJ2-3; TRBD1 aligns across 9 bases. In germline, CDR1 is GTSNPN, CDR2 SVGIG (reference sequence). The CDR3 is 15 residues long. V was pared by 0 bases and J by 8 bases, with 9 bases of the junction left unmatched. CDR3 residues: CAWSVGVQGAGTQYF. The CDR3 nucleotides are TGTGCCTGGAGTGTAGGGGTACAGGGGGCGGGTACGCAGTATTTT.

The chain is built from TRBV5-4 and TRBJ1-4; 7 positions agree with TRBD1. This CDR3 spans 14 amino acids. CDR1 is SGHNT and CDR2 is YYREEE in the germline V gene (reference sequence). V lost 3 bases to trimming and J lost 7 bases; unmatched junction nucleotides: 6. In DNA, the CDR3 is TGTGCCAGCAGCTGGGACAGAATGGGTGAAAAACTGTTTTTT. This encodes CASSWDRMGEKLFF.

This clone was seen once. The J gene is TRBJ2-7, the V gene TRBV19, with TRBD2 matching over 7 bases. Trimming at V came to 1 base and at J to 2 bases, leaving 5 bases not matched to a gene. The germline V gene encodes CDR1 LNHDA and CDR2 SQIVND (reference sequence). CDR3 length: 15 residues. CDR3 nucleotides: TGTGCCAGTAGTATAGTTGGGGGGGGAACCTACGAGCAGTACTTC. Translated: CASSIVGGGTYEQYF.

This chain uses TRBV23-1 with TRBJ2-3, with TRBD2 identical over 15 bases. TRBV23-1 is marked as an open reading frame, function uncertain. Trimming cost V 4 bases and J 1 base; bases outside gene matches: 12. The CDR3 spans 20 residues. CDR3 in amino acids: CASSLGEGTSGRPCTDTQYF. The CDR3 DNA follows: TGCGCCAGCAGTCTGGGGGAAGGGACTAGCGGGAGGCCCTGCACAGATACGCAGTATTTT.

The rearrangement links TRBV10-1 to TRBJ2-3; 7 bases are a match to TRBD1. V was pared by 6 bases and J by 6 bases, with 12 bases of the junction left unmatched. The CDR3 is made up of 15 amino acids. CDR1 and CDR2 from the germline V gene are WNHNN and SYGVQD (reference sequence). The DNA of the CDR3 is TGCGCCAGCAGCTCCCGTCGACAGGGATGGGATACGCAGTATTTT. This codes for CASSSRRQGWDTQYF.

The gene calls are TRBV5-1 and TRBJ2-2; D gene uncertain. CDR1 SGHRS and CDR2 YFSETQ come from the germline V gene. V was pared by 0 bases and J by 4 bases, with 10 bases between. The CDR3 has 15 residues. CDR3 region: CASSLEQMPTGELFF. The DNA for the CDR3 is TGCGCCAGCAGCTTGGAACAGATGCCCACCGGGGAGCTGTTTTTT.

The V gene is TRBV6-2 or TRBV6-3, the J gene TRBJ1-2, with D perhaps TRBD1 (5 bases). The V end lost 6 bases, the J end lost 3 bases, and 11 bases lay between the germline ends. The CDR3 covers 13 residues. CDR1 is MNHEY, CDR2 SVGEGT, per germline. CDR3 sequence (DNA): TGTGCCAGCAGCCGAGACAGCTACTATGGCTACACCTTC. Protein sequence: CASSRDSYYGYTF.

The chain joins TRBV7-2 to TRBJ1-2, with D uncertain. V was shortened by 0 bases and J by 4 bases, with 9 bases between the two germline ends. The CDR3 runs to 14 residues. Germline V gene lookup returns CDR1 SGHTA and CDR2 FQGNSA. CDR3 coding DNA: TGTGCCAGCAGCTTAGCTGAGGGTTCCTATGGCTACACCTTC. It codes for CASSLAEGSYGYTF.

The chain employs TRBV5-1 and TRBJ2-1; D gene uncertain. Per the germline V gene, CDR1 is SGHRS and CDR2 is YFSETQ. The CDR3 extends over 18 amino acids. V was pared by 3 bases and J by 0 bases, with 19 bases between. The CDR3 coding sequence is TGCGCCAGCAGCTCTCAATCGATTGTCCTTAGCTCCTACAATGAGCAGTTCTTC. The encoded protein is CASSSQSIVLSSYNEQFF.

The chain has TRBV27 and TRBJ2-7, with D possibly TRBD2 on 5 matching bases. This CDR3 is 14 amino acids long. Germline V gene data show CDR1 as MNHEY and CDR2 as SMNVEV (reference sequence). Deletions cut 4 bases from V and 1 base from J, with 11 bases between. The CDR3 sequence is CASSSRTGSYEQYF. The CDR3 DNA is TGTGCCAGCAGTTCGCGGACGGGATCCTACGAGCAGTACTTC.

V is TRBV25-1 and J is TRBJ1-4; 8 positions match TRBD1. Germline V CDR1 and CDR2: MGHDK, SYGVNS. The CDR3 totals 16 residues. Unmatched junction bases numbered 10, after V lost 3 bases and J lost 7 bases. The CDR3 DNA is TGTGCCAGCAGTGAGAGCTCAGGGGGCATTGGTGAAAAACTGTTTTTT. This translates into CASSESSGGIGEKLFF.

CDR3 DNA: TGTGCCAGCACCCGATCGACAGGGGGTTCCTACGAGCAGTACTTC. It translates to CASTRSTGGSYEQYF. This sequence joins TRBV28 and TRBJ2-7; 9 bases fit TRBD1. There are 15 residues in the CDR3. Germline CDR1 is MDHEN and CDR2 is SYDVKM. The V segment lost 7 bases and the J segment 1 base; nucleotides outside the gene matches: 8.

The V and J genes are TRBV9 and TRBJ2-5; D perhaps matches TRBD2 (6 bases). The V gene lost 4 bases and the J gene lost 4 bases, with 20 bases spanning the gap. This CDR3 has 16 amino acids. From germline, CDR1 is SGDLS and CDR2 YYNGEE. CDR3 coding DNA: TGTGCCAGCAGCACTCTCTTCGGAGGGCTGGGAGAGACCCAGTACTTC. As protein: CASSTLFGGLGETQYF.

The chain links TRBV19 to TRBJ2-6; D perhaps matches TRBD2 (6 bases). Between the trimmed V and J ends, which lost 5 bases and 2 bases, there was a span of 25 bases. This CDR3 comprises 20 residues. Germline V gene data show CDR1 as LNHDA and CDR2 as SQIVND (reference sequence). CDR3 protein: CASSPMFRTTGEAGANVLTF. The CDR3 DNA sequence: TGTGCCAGTAGTCCAATGTTTCGGACTACCGGGGAGGCTGGGGCCAACGTCCTGACTTTC.

The chain is built from TRBV6-5 and TRBJ2-7, with 10 nucleotides matching TRBD2. Germline V gene data show CDR1 as MNHEY and CDR2 as SVGAGI. With V trimmed by 5 bases and J by 3 bases, 4 bases remained unmatched. CDR3 length: 14 residues. CDR3 in amino acids: CASSPRTSGYEQYF. For the CDR3, the DNA is TGTGCCAGCAGTCCCCGGACTAGCGGCTACGAGCAGTACTTC.

This chain uses TRBV11-2 with TRBJ1-4; 7 bases map to TRBD1. Germline lookup yields CDR1 SGHAT and CDR2 FQNNGV. V shed 3 bases, J shed 3 bases, and the junction held 4 bases outside the gene matches. The CDR3 consists of 15 residues. The CDR3 coding sequence is TGTGCCAGCAGCTTCCGAAGGGGGCCTAATGAAAAACTGTTTTTT. Amino acids: CASSFRRGPNEKLFF.

The chain carries TRBV7-2 and TRBJ2-2; D is ambiguous. Per germline, CDR1 SGHTA and CDR2 FQGNSA. The CDR3 runs 13 residues. V was pared by 3 bases and J by 7 bases, with 9 bases between. CDR3 DNA sequence: TGTGCCAGCAGCTTGGGCATTGACGGGGAGCTGTTTTTT. It specifies CASSLGIDGELFF. Full variable domain (outside the CDR3, taken from reference TRBV7-2 and TRBJ2-2): GAGVSQSPSNKVTEKGKDVELRCDPISGHTALYWYRQSLGQGLEFLIYFQGNSAPDKSGLPSDRFSAERTGGSVSTLTIQRTQQEDSAVYLCASSLGIDGELFFGEGSRLTVL.

The count of this clone is one. The genes are TRBV5-4 and TRBJ2-1, with 14 bases fitting TRBD2. Germline CDR1 SGHNT, CDR2 YYREEE (reference sequence). CDR3 length equals 14 residues. Trimming took 5 bases from V and 12 from J; bases not matched to a gene: 7. The CDR3 loop reads CASRPGLAGAGQFF. In DNA, the CDR3 is TGTGCCAGCAGGCCGGGACTAGCGGGAGCCGGGCAGTTCTTC.

Points on this clone: This sample includes further DNA sequences coding for the same CDR3. The chain combines TRBV28 with TRBJ2-3, with 10 bases matching TRBD2. J lost 10 bases, V lost 10 bases, and 20 bases had no gene match. The CDR3 has 16 residues. CDR1 and CDR2 (germline): MDHEN, SYDVKM. CDR3 bases: TGTGCCATCCAACCGGGACTAGCGACCGGCCTTGAGTCGCAGTATTTT. Its protein product is CAIQPGLATGLESQYF.